These 11 T cell receptor beta chains came from one sample sequenced in a study of T cells in Graves' hyperthyroidism and ophthalmopathy. Amplified TCR beta CDR3 regions came from RNA transcripts. HTBI primers were the set used in a first-round RT-PCR of the TCR CDR3. TCRdb ran MiXCR on the multiplex PCR reads and lists one entry per CDR3 protein. This table holds hundreds of thousands of distinct CDR3 sequences, around 13% found once. Sequencing input: blood. The source is a woman aged 18 to 35 with Graves' hyperthyroidism.

Concerning this clonotype itself: A much larger clone differs from this one at a single base, so this may be a read error. The rearrangement links TRBV11-1 to TRBJ2-1, with D tentatively TRBD1 or TRBD2 (5 bases each). This CDR3 comprises 13 residues. The germline CDR1 and CDR2 sequences are SGHAT and FQDESV (reference sequence). CDR3 sequence reads: CAGSSGTGHEQFF. Written as DNA, the CDR3 is TGTGCCGGCAGCTCGGGGACGGGGCATGAGCAGTTCTTC.

The rearrangement joins TRBV2 to TRBJ2-7; D unclear. Germline assignment: CDR1 SNHLY and CDR2 FYNNEI. The CDR3 has 13 amino acids. Trimming shortened V by 3 bases and J by 3 bases, and 9 bases separated the two germline ends. The CDR3 loop is CASSETGFYEQYF. The CDR3 DNA reads as TGTGCCAGCAGTGAGACCGGGTTCTACGAGCAGTACTTC. The variable domain in full, with the rest retrieved from reference TRBV2 and TRBJ2-7, is EPEVTQTPSHQVTQMGQEVILRCVPISNHLYFYWYRQILGQKVEFLVSFYNNEISEKSEIFDDQFSVERPDGSNFTLKIRSTKLEDSAMYFCASSETGFYEQYFGPGTRLTVT.

V is TRBV7-2 and J is TRBJ1-4; 12 nucleotides line up with TRBD1. Germline CDR1 and CDR2: SGHTA and FQGNSA. CDR3 length: 16 amino acids. The V segment lost 4 bases and the J segment 4 bases; nucleotides outside the gene matches: 4. CDR3 coding DNA: TGTGCCAGCAGCTGGGGACAGGGGGCCAGTAATGAAAAACTGTTTTTT. Its translation is CASSWGQGASNEKLFF.

This clonotype was observed many times. The genes are TRBV18 and TRBJ2-5; perhaps TRBD2 as D (5 bases). CDR1 is KGHSH, CDR2 LQKENI, per germline. The CDR3 is made up of 14 amino acids. V was clipped by 3 bases and J by 2 bases, with 10 bases between them. This chain's CDR3 is CASSPRRTQETQYF. CDR3 sequence (DNA): TGTGCCAGCTCACCCCGGCGGACTCAAGAGACCCAGTACTTC.

This clonotype was seen only a few times. The CDR3 DNA reads as TGTGCCAGCAGCCGTGGACAGGTGGAATTTGGCTACACCTTC. This encodes CASSRGQVEFGYTF. The chain recombines TRBV7-8 with TRBJ1-2; 7 nucleotides match TRBD1. The CDR3 consists of 14 residues. Germline loops: CDR1 SGHVS, CDR2 FQNEAQ. V shed 5 bases and J 7 bases; nucleotides not matched to a gene: 10.

Ten or more counts support this clonotype. The V and J genes are TRBV2 and TRBJ2-7, with D possibly being TRBD1 or TRBD2 (6 bases each). The CDR3 is 13 amino acids. Looked up from germline, CDR1 is SNHLY and CDR2 is FYNNEI. V dropped 10 bases and J dropped 2 bases, with 15 bases sitting between them. DNA for the CDR3: TGTGCCATCATCAAGGGGGGACCCTACGAGCAGTACTTC. This encodes CAIIKGGPYEQYF.

In this sample, this clonotype turned up a few times. The rearrangement joins TRBV19 to TRBJ1-5, with a tentative D call TRBD1 (5 bases). The CDR3 has 13 amino acids. The germline V gene has CDR1 LNHDA and CDR2 SQIVND (reference sequence). V lost 7 bases and J 4 bases, leaving 11 bases between the germline ends. The CDR3 here is CASIGGGNQPQHF. The CDR3 bases are TGTGCCAGTATCGGGGGAGGGAATCAGCCCCAGCATTTT.

This clonotype was recorded at least ten times. The V call is TRBV2, the J call TRBJ1-3; tentative D call: TRBD1 (5 bases). Germline V gene data show CDR1 as SNHLY and CDR2 as FYNNEI. V gave up 2 bases and J gave up 2 bases, with 10 bases separating them. This CDR3 has 15 residues. Here the CDR3 DNA reads TGTGCCAGCAGTGAAAGGACACGTCCTGGAAACACCATATATTTT. Translating gives CASSERTRPGNTIYF.

This clonotype was detected many times. V usage is TRBV28 and J usage is TRBJ2-7; tentative D call: TRBD1 (5 bases). V was pared by 5 bases and J by 6 bases, with 26 bases between. CDR3 length: 17 residues. From germline, CDR1 is MDHEN and CDR2 SYDVKM. DNA of the CDR3: TGTGCCAGCAGTGTCAGGCCCGCCGACAGAGGATTCCGCGAGCAGTACTTC. Amino acids: CASSVRPADRGFREQYF.

This clonotype was detected only a few times. V and J are TRBV4-3 and TRBJ2-1; no firm D call. This CDR3 has 13 residues. Trimming shortened V by 0 bases and J by 10 bases, and 10 bases separated the two germline ends. Germline V gene data show CDR1 as LGHNA and CDR2 as YSLEER. The CDR3 here is CASSQDNRLEQFF. The CDR3 nucleotides read TGCGCCAGCAGCCAAGATAACCGATTAGAGCAGTTCTTC.

V usage is TRBV4-1 and J usage is TRBJ2-2; maybe TRBD2 (6 bases). This CDR3 has 17 residues. Looked up from germline, CDR1 is MGHRA and CDR2 is YSYEKL. V was trimmed by 0 bases and J by 7 bases, leaving 18 bases between them. The CDR3 bases are TGCGCCAGCAGCCAAGATAGGAGGGGCGGGAATCTCGGGGAGCTGTTTTTT. Encoded protein: CASSQDRRGGNLGELFF.